The 5 T cell receptor beta chains given below trace back to one sample, sequenced in a study of blood T cell repertoires in COVID-19. Produced via immunoSEQ multiplex PCR; TCRdb's table is partial and in-frame only. In the table there are roughly 250,000 clones, around three quarters of which are singletons. Sample: peripheral blood. These receptor sequences come from a woman of 80 years or more with acute or convalescent COVID-19.

The chain links TRBV9 to TRBJ2-5, with D perhaps matching TRBD2 (6 bases). Trimming cost V 0 bases and J 1 base, with 13 bases left between them. CDR1 is SGDLS, CDR2 YYNGEE, per germline. The CDR3 has 16 residues. CDR3 in amino acids: CASSVGTSSLQETQYF. The DNA of the CDR3 is TGTGCCAGCAGCGTAGGTACTAGCAGCCTCCAAGAGACCCAGTACTTC. Combining the CDR3 with reference TRBV9 and TRBJ2-5 gives the whole variable domain DSGVTQTPKHLITATGQRVTLRCSPRSGDLSVYWYQQSLDQGLQFLIQYYNGEERAKGNILERFSAQQFPDLHSELNLSSLELGDSALYFCASSVGTSSLQETQYFGPGTRLLVL.

V gene TRBV4-3 combines with J gene TRBJ1-2; TRBD1 is a possible D gene (5 bases). From germline, CDR1 is LGHNA and CDR2 YSLEER. The CDR3 has 15 residues. Trimming stripped 0 bases from V and 6 bases from J, with 14 bases between. CDR3 sequence: CASSQDRARVDGYTF. The CDR3 DNA sequence: TGCGCCAGCAGCCAAGATCGGGCCAGGGTCGATGGCTACACCTTC.

This chain links TRBV19 with TRBJ1-1; D perhaps matches TRBD1 (6 bases). The CDR3 runs 16 residues. Trimming pared 5 bases from V and 1 base from J, leaving 17 bases between. Germline V gene sequence: CDR1 LNHDA, CDR2 SQIVND (reference sequence). The CDR3 region has the DNA TGTGCCAGTAGTCTTGACAGGAAACCTAAGAACACTGAAGCTTTCTTT. Its protein is CASSLDRKPKNTEAFF.

This rearrangement joins TRBV4-3 to TRBJ2-3; 7 bases align to TRBD2. CDR1 is LGHNA and CDR2 is YSLEER in the germline V gene. The CDR3 contains 17 residues. The trim removed 3 bases at V and 4 bases at J, leaving 13 bases unmatched. The CDR3: CASSHLMTSSRPDTQYF. CDR3 bases: TGCGCCAGCAGCCACCTAATGACTAGCTCGAGGCCAGATACGCAGTATTTT.

This chain uses TRBV7-2 with TRBJ2-7; weak D call: TRBD1 (5 bases). The V end was cut by 1 base, the J end by 5 bases, with 12 bases between. Germline values: CDR1 SGHTA, CDR2 FQGNSA. This CDR3 has 14 residues. Written as DNA, the CDR3 is TGTGCCAGCAGCTTAGGGGGTAGGGGCAACGAGCAGTACTTC. Amino acids: CASSLGGRGNEQYF.